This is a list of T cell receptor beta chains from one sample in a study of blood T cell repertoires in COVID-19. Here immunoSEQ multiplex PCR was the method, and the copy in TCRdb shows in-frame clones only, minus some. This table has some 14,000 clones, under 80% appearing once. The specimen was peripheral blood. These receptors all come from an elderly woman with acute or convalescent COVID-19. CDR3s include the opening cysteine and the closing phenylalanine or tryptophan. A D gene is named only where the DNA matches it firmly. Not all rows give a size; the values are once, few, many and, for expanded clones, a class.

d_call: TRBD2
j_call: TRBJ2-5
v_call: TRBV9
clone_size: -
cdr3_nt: TGTGCCAGCAGCCCCCGGGGGGAGGGGGAGACCCAGTACTTC
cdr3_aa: CASSPRGEGETQYF

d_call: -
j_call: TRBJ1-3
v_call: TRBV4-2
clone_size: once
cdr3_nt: TGTGCCAGCAGCCAAGACAGGGCGGCTGGAAACACCATATATTTT
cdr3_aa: CASSQDRAAGNTIYF

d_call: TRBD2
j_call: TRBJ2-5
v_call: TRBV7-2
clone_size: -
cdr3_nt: TGTGCCAGCAGCTTTAGCCGGACGGGGGGGAAAGAGACCCAGTACTTC
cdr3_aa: CASSFSRTGGKETQYF

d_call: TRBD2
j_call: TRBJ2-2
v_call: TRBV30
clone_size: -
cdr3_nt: TGTGCCTGCACCCGTGGTACTAGCGGGGGGACTACCGGGGAGCTGTTTTTT
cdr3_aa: CACTRGTSGGTTGELFF

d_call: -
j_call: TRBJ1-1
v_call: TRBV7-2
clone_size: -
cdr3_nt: TGTGCCAGCAGCTTATATTCCCAGATTAACACTGAAGCTTTCTTT
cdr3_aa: CASSLYSQINTEAFF

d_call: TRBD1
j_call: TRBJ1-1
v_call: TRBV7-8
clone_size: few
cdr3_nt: TGTGCCAGCAGCTACAACAGGGGGGTCGACACTGAAGCTTTCTTT
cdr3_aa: CASSYNRGVDTEAFF

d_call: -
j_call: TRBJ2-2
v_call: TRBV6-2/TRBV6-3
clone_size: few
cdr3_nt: TGTGCCAGCAGTTATGTCGGGGGAGACACCGGGGAGCTGTTTTTT
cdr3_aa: CASSYVGGDTGELFF

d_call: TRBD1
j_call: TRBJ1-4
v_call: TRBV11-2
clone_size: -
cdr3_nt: TGTGCCAGCAGCTTACAGGGGGCCGGTGAAAAACTGTTTTTT
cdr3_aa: CASSLQGAGEKLFF

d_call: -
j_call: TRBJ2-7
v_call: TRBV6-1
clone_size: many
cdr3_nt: TGTGCCAGCAGTGAATCGGGAACTCGCTACGAGCAGTACTTC
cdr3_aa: CASSESGTRYEQYF

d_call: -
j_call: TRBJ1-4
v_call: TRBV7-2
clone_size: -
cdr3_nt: TGTGCCAGCAGCTTAGGCAGGGCTGGTGAAAAACTGTTTTTT
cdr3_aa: CASSLGRAGEKLFF

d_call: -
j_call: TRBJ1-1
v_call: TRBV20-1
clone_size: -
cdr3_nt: TGCAGTGCTAGTATGGGGCTCTTGAACACTGAAGCTTTCTTT
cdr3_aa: CSASMGLLNTEAFF

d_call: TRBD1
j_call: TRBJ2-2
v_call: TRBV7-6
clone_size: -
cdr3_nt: TGTGCCAGCAGCTTTCAACAGGGGTTCAGGAACACCGGGGAGCTGTTTTTT
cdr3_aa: CASSFQQGFRNTGELFF

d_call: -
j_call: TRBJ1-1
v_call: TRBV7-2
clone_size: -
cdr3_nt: TGTGCCAGCAGCTCACAGGGTACCAATACTGAAGCTTTCTTT
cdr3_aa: CASSSQGTNTEAFF

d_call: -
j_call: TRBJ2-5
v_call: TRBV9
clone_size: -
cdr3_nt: TGTGCCAGCAGCCGGGGACAAGCACAAGAGACCCAGTACTTC
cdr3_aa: CASSRGQAQETQYF